Below, 5 T cell receptor beta chains from the same sample are listed, as sequenced in a study of Graves' ophthalmopathy and Graves' hyperthyroidism. TCR beta CDR3 amplification used RNA transcripts. HTBI-primed RT-PCR formed the first round, and a multiplex PCR formed the second. From the multiplex PCR reads, TCRdb called clonotypes with MiXCR, one entry per CDR3 protein. The sample records under 200,000 distinct CDR3 sequences, about 40% being singletons. The specimen sequenced was peripheral blood. Receptors were obtained from a woman in her 40s with Graves' ophthalmopathy.

The J gene is TRBJ2-7, the V gene TRBV11-2; 7 bases are shared with TRBD2. CDR3 size: 16 residues. V shed 3 bases, J shed 3 bases, and the junction held 11 bases outside the gene matches. CDR1 SGHAT and CDR2 FQNNGV come from the germline V gene. CDR3 coding DNA: TGTGCCAGCAGCTTCCTCCCCGGACTAGGTTACTACGAGCAGTACTTC. The encoded protein is CASSFLPGLGYYEQYF.

The chain carries TRBV6-1 and TRBJ1-2; 9 bases fit TRBD1. Per the germline V gene, CDR1 is MNHNS and CDR2 is SASEGT. The CDR3 has 14 amino acids. The J segment lost 7 bases and the V segment lost 8 bases, leaving 11 bases of the junction unmatched. The CDR3 spells CASGPTGGFAGYTF. CDR3 nucleotides: TGTGCCAGCGGTCCCACAGGGGGCTTCGCTGGCTACACCTTC.

The chain couples TRBV12-3 or TRBV12-4 to TRBJ2-7; 7 nucleotides match TRBD2. Trimming at V came to 9 bases and at J to 1 base, leaving 12 bases not matched to a gene. The CDR3 has 15 residues. Here the CDR3 DNA reads TGTGCCAGTAAAGCTAGCGGCTCCGGTTCCTACGAGCAGTACTTC. Encoded protein: CASKASGSGSYEQYF.

In its sample, this clonotype was seen a few times. The chain is built from TRBV6-1 and TRBJ2-5, with 10 bases lining up with TRBD2. The CDR3 spans 15 residues. The junction had 10 bases not matched to a gene; V was cut back by 7 bases and J by 5 bases. Germline V gene lookup returns CDR1 MNHNS and CDR2 SASEGT. Here the CDR3 reads CASIRIAGGGETQYF. CDR3 coding DNA: TGTGCCAGCATCCGGATAGCGGGAGGCGGTGAGACCCAGTACTTC.

This CDR3 is CSVEVEGGGYTF. Here the CDR3 DNA reads TGCAGCGTTGAAGTGGAGGGAGGTGGCTACACCTTC. The chain joins TRBV29-1 to TRBJ1-2; D gene unclear. Deletions cut 1 base from V and 7 bases from J, with 10 bases between. The CDR3 spans 12 residues. Germline CDR1 SQVTM, CDR2 ANQGSEA.